This is a list of T cell receptor beta chains from one sample in a study of blood T cell repertoires in COVID-19. Clones were sequenced by immunoSEQ multiplex PCR, and TCRdb holds only the in-frame ones, with some missing. The data hold tens of thousands of clones, with roughly 80% observed a single time. The sample consisted of peripheral blood. The receptors stem from an older man with acute or convalescent COVID-19. Both conserved end residues are part of each CDR3. A D gene is named only where the DNA matches it firmly. Rows give clone size only sometimes, using once, few, many, or a class for an expanded clone.

TRBV10-3	-	TRBD2	TRBJ2-1	TGTGCCATCAGGGAATTAGCGGGAGGGCCGGAGCAGTTCTTC	CAIRELAGGPEQFF
TRBV19	-	-	TRBJ1-1	TGTGCCAGTAGTATACGGGGGGCTGAAACTGAAGCTTTCTTT	CASSIRGAETEAFF
TRBV9	-	TRBD2	TRBJ2-2	TGTGCCAGCAGCGAGAGTTCACCGGGACTAACAAACACCGGGGAGCTGTTTTTT	CASSESSPGLTNTGELFF
TRBV19	-	TRBD2	TRBJ2-7	TGTGCCAGTAGTATAGGGTCTAGCGGGGACCTCCACGAGCAGTACTTC	CASSIGSSGDLHEQYF
TRBV3-1/TRBV3-2	-	-	TRBJ2-7	TGTGCCAGCAGCCCCACCGTGACTAGATTCTACGAGCAGTACTTC	CASSPTVTRFYEQYF
TRBV18	-	-	TRBJ1-5	TGTGCCAGCTCACCACCGGGCAGGGTTGGCAATCAGCCCCAGCATTTT	CASSPPGRVGNQPQHF
TRBV3-1/TRBV3-2	few	TRBD2	TRBJ2-2	TGTGCCAGCAGCCAAGACAGACTAGCGATAGCGAACACCGGGGAGCTGTTTTTT	CASSQDRLAIANTGELFF
TRBV10-2	few	-	TRBJ2-7	TGCGCCAGCAGAACGGGTAGCTCCTACGAGCAGTACTTC	CASRTGSSYEQYF
TRBV7-6	-	TRBD1	TRBJ2-7	TGTGCCAGCAGCTTAGGTGGTGCAGGGGGCGCAGGGCAGTACTTC	CASSLGGAGGAGQYF
TRBV5-6	few	TRBD2	TRBJ2-3	TGTGCCAGCAGCTTGTTGTTAGCGGGAGGAGATACGCAGTATTTT	CASSLLLAGGDTQYF
TRBV2	many	-	TRBJ2-7	TGTGCCAGTCGACAGTACGAGCAGTACTTC	CASRQYEQYF